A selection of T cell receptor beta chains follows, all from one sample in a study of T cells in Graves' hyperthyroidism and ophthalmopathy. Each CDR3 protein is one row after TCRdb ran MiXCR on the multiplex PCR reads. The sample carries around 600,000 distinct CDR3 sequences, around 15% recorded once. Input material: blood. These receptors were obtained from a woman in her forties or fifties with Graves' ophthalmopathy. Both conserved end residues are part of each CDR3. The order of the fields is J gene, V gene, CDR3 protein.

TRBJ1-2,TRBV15,CATSSDVGVGQVDGYTF
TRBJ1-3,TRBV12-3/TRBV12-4,CASSPNRGPGNTIYF
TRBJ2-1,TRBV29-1,CSYLREFNEQFF
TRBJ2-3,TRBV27,CASSLSPGQVTDTQYF
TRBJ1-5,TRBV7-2,CASSLVGWGNQPQHF
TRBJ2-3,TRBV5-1,CASYQRRADTQYF
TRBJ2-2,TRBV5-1,CASSPGRTSGTGELFF
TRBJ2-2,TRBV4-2,CASSQFVGRGTGELFF
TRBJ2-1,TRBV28,CASSPGTPGSEQFF
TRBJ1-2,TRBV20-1,CSASSGDYGYTF
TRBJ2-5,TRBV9,CASSVGLVDVTQYF
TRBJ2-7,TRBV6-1,CASSQTGTPTIHEQYF
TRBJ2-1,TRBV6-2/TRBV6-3,CASSHPPGQRDNEQFF
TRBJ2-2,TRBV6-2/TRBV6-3,CASNRDNSNTGELFF
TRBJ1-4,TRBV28,CASRSTEGADYYNEKLFF
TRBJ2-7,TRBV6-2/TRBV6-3,CASSWDKRKGSYEQYF
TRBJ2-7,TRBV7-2,CASSFGKLDRAYPYEQYF
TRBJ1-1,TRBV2,CASILPGGFPEAFF
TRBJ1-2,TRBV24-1,CATGREGYGYTF
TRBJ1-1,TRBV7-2,CASSFPPAGKVEAFF
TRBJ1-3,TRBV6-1,CASSGVREKRSGNTIYF
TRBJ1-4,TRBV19,CASSIMGDVKLFF
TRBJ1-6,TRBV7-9,CASSMTGIGSPLHF
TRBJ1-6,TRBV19,CASSLRDTYNSPLHF